This TCR beta chain was obtained from a study of regulatory T cells in long-lasting Graves disease. General observations from the study: Persistent cases favored TRBV28, TRBJ1-2 and TRBJ2-5. Those with persistent Graves' had less TCR diversity than newly diagnosed patients.

There are a few counts of this clonotype. The antigen is not known. The time point here: persistent/refractory GD, antithyroid drugs over 5 years with positive TRAb. Construction of the TCR library relied on RNA isolated from PBMCs. Staff drew roughly 10 milliliters of peripheral blood into EDTA tubes. Arm-PCR of CDR3 regions and iRepertoire HTBI primers were the basis on which TCR beta libraries were built. A single record per CDR3 protein comes from TCRdb applying MiXCR to the multiplex PCR reads. The sample includes 300,000 to 400,000 distinct CDR3 sequences, around a fifth of them seen just once. The CDR3 is 15 amino acids. After removal of 3 bases from V and 5 bases from J, the junction contained 5 bases not matched to a gene. Looked up from germline, CDR1 is SGHRS and CDR2 is YFSETQ.

The TCR was taken from a female donor with Graves disease. Sequencing was performed on peripheral blood mononuclear cells (PBMCs), taken when the disease was refractory, from a patient treated with antithyroid drugs. The chain combines TRBV5-1 with TRBJ1-4; 9 bases line up with TRBD1. The DNA of the CDR3 is TGCGCCAGCAGCTGGACAGGGGTTGGGAATGAAAAACTGTTTTTT. It is translated as CASSWTGVGNEKLFF.